The clone carrying this T cell receptor (beta chain) was picked up a small number of times. Its specificity is unknown. Germline values: CDR1 LNHDA, CDR2 SQIVND (reference sequence). This CDR3 is built from 15 residues. With 5 bases clipped from V and 7 bases from J, the junction kept 6 bases outside the gene matches. Specified treatment: approximately nine-day PBMC culture with coronavirus spike peptide pools or control peptides (ViraFEST assay). Culture of 1.5 million to 2 million PBMCs per well took place with about 10 IU/ml IL-2 and roughly 9.8 ug/ml peptide pools. The data derive from a study of vaccination and CD4 T cells after COVID-19. In the study overall: Investigators drew the post-COVID samples a median 101 days after diagnosis, with a range of 35 to 161. Researchers treated cells with overlapping spike peptides taken from SARS-CoV-2, HCoV-NL63, HCoV-OC43 and HCoV-229E.

The Oncomine TCR Beta short-read assay was what sequenced the DNA obtained from cultured CD4+ T cells. TCRdb passed the PCR reads through MiXCR, listing each CDR3 protein once. The table shows fewer than 15,000 distinct CDR3 sequences, with around two fifths occurring only once. Overall study findings and caveats: Median roughly 86% of reactive clones detected in convalescent patients emerged only post-vaccination.

The chain links TRBV19 to TRBJ1-6; TRBD1 matches 9 bases. This TCR was recovered from a human donor who had recovered from COVID-19. The sample comprised CD4+ T cells from blood, cultured in vitro. The CDR3 DNA reads TGTGCCAGTAGTTCCGGGACAGGGAGGAATTCACCCCTCCACTTT. It specifies CASSSGTGRNSPLHF. Based on the CDR3 plus reference TRBV19 and TRBJ1-6, the full variable domain is DGGITQSPKYLFRKEGQNVTLSCEQNLNHDAMYWYRQDPGQGLRLIYYSQIVNDFQKGDIAEGYSVSREKKESFPLTVTSAQKNPTAFYLCASSSGTGRNSPLHFGNGTRLTVT.